One sample yielded the 21 T cell receptor beta chains listed below, sequenced in a study of vaccination effects on CD4 cells after COVID-19. ViraFEST assay sequencing came after antigen-specific CD4+ T cells were expanded with viral peptide pools. Cells that had been cultured for about 10 days were the source of isolated CD4+ T cells. Prior SARS-CoV-2 infection was absent in the vaccine recipients, as shown by negative nucleocapsid antibodies. TCRdb's table, derived via immunoSEQ multiplex PCR, lists solely in-frame clones and lacks some. The table includes fewer than 70,000 clones, 80% detected once. These TCRs' antigens remain unknown. This material consisted of CD4+ T cells from PBMCs cultured with SARS-CoV-2 spike peptides, taken before COVID-19 vaccination. The source of these receptors is a human donor who received a COVID-19 vaccine.

This clone came up a few times. The chain has TRBV18 and TRBJ2-2, with D unresolved. V gave up 1 base and J gave up 3 bases, with 9 bases separating them. The CDR3 has 15 amino acids. Germline V gives CDR1 KGHSH, CDR2 LQKENI. The CDR3 here is CASSPQYTDTGELFF. As DNA, the CDR3 is TGTGCCAGCTCACCACAATACACCGACACCGGGGAGCTGTTTTTT.

The V call is TRBV6-5, the J call TRBJ2-2; D is unresolved. The CDR3 has 16 amino acids. The V gene lost 6 bases and the J gene lost 2 bases, with 16 bases spanning the gap. The germline V gene encodes CDR1 MNHEY and CDR2 SVGAGI. The CDR3 sequence is CASSYHQIENTGELFF. CDR3 nucleotide sequence: TGTGCCAGCAGCTACCATCAAATTGAAAACACCGGGGAGCTGTTTTTT.

The V call is TRBV7-2, the J call TRBJ2-1; 12 bases match TRBD2. The germline V gene has CDR1 SGHTA and CDR2 FQGNSA. There are 19 residues in the CDR3. V lost 2 bases, J lost 1 base, and 9 bases stayed unmatched. In nucleotides, the CDR3 is TGTGCCAGCAGCTTAAGGACTAGCGGGACCGGGCTTTCCTACAATGAGCAGTTCTTC. This encodes CASSLRTSGTGLSYNEQFF. Full variable domain (outside the CDR3, taken from reference TRBV7-2 and TRBJ2-1): GAGVSQSPSNKVTEKGKDVELRCDPISGHTALYWYRQSLGQGLEFLIYFQGNSAPDKSGLPSDRFSAERTGGSVSTLTIQRTQQEDSAVYLCASSLRTSGTGLSYNEQFFGPGTRLTVL.

This chain joins TRBV7-9 and TRBJ2-3; the D gene is possibly TRBD2 (6 bases). Germline V gene data show CDR1 as SEHNR and CDR2 as FQNEAQ (reference sequence). The CDR3 has 18 residues. The V end lost 1 base, the J end lost 4 bases, and 21 bases lay between the germline ends. Here the CDR3 reads CASSLGWGNSGDADTQYF. The CDR3 region has the DNA TGTGCCAGCAGCTTAGGTTGGGGGAATTCGGGGGATGCAGATACGCAGTATTTT.

V gene TRBV20-1 combines with J gene TRBJ2-1, with D perhaps TRBD2 (6 bases). CDR1 is DFQATT, CDR2 SNEGSKA, per germline (reference sequence). The CDR3 runs 15 residues. The V end lost 3 bases, the J end lost 8 bases, and 20 bases lay between the germline ends. The CDR3 DNA reads as TGCAGTGCTAGTTCGGACTATCCACCCGGGGATGAGCAGTTCTTC. Protein: CSASSDYPPGDEQFF.

V gene TRBV21-1 combines with J gene TRBJ2-5. TRBV21-1 corresponds to a pseudogene. This CDR3 has 14 amino acids. As DNA, the CDR3 is TGTGCCAGAAGCCGGGCTTCGGGTCCAGAGACCCAGTACTTC. Its translation: CARSRASGPETQYF.

This clone was counted only a few times. The V gene is TRBV10-1, the J gene TRBJ2-2, with D uncertain. This CDR3 is 15 amino acids long. V was trimmed by 5 bases and J by 1 base, leaving 11 bases between them. CDR1 and CDR2 (germline): WNHNN, SYGVQD (reference sequence). CDR3 coding DNA: TGCGCCAGCAGTAGGGCCCAAATGAACACCGGGGAGCTGTTTTTT. Its translation: CASSRAQMNTGELFF.

The CDR3 DNA reads as TGTGCCAGCAGCTTGTGGCAGGGGTCCGATCAGCCCCAGCATTTT. Protein sequence: CASSLWQGSDQPQHF. This rearrangement joins TRBV5-5 to TRBJ1-5, with D perhaps TRBD1 (6 bases). Germline-derived CDR1 and CDR2 are SGHKS and YYEKEE (reference sequence). CDR3 length: 15 residues. Trimming took off 1 base at V and 5 bases at J, with 13 bases between the two ends.

The chain links TRBV27 to TRBJ2-4; D is unresolved. Trimming took 0 bases from V and 5 from J, leaving 5 bases between them. The CDR3 contains 13 residues. In germline, CDR1 is MNHEY, CDR2 SMNVEV (reference sequence). The CDR3 region is CASSLSGENIQYF. The CDR3 coding sequence is TGTGCCAGCAGTTTATCGGGCGAAAACATTCAGTACTTC.

The chain combines TRBV4-2 with TRBJ1-6, with 8 bases matching TRBD1. The CDR3 length is 18 residues. Germline trimming cut 1 base from V and 10 bases from J; bases unmatched to any gene: 15. CDR1 and CDR2 (germline): LGHNA, YNFKEQ. The chain's CDR3 is CASSQVPPRTGTTSPLHF. CDR3 coding DNA: TGTGCCAGCAGCCAAGTGCCCCCCAGGACAGGGACGACCTCACCCCTCCACTTT.

The rearrangement uses TRBV5-1 and TRBJ2-3, with TRBD1 as a possible D gene (5 bases). The V end lost 7 bases, the J end lost 2 bases, and 17 bases lay between the germline ends. The CDR3 has 15 residues. The germline V gene has CDR1 SGHRS and CDR2 YFSETQ. The CDR3 sequence is CASAILGLSTDTQYF. CDR3 bases: TGCGCCAGCGCGATTCTGGGGCTATCCACAGATACGCAGTATTTT. Supplemented by reference TRBV5-1 and TRBJ2-3, the full variable domain reads KAGVTQTPRYLIKTRGQQVTLSCSPISGHRSVSWYQQTPGQGLQFLFEYFSETQRNKGNFPGRFSGRQFSNSRSEMNVSTLELGDSALYLCASAILGLSTDTQYFGPGTRLTVL.

CDR3 in amino acids: CASIRGGLAKNIQYF. CDR3 nucleotides: TGTGCCAGCATACGGGGGGGCCTGGCCAAAAACATTCAGTACTTC. The genes are TRBV28 and TRBJ2-4, with 8 bases aligning to TRBD2. This CDR3 has 15 amino acids. The J segment lost 1 base and the V segment lost 7 bases, leaving 6 bases of the junction unmatched. Germline CDR1 reads MDHEN; CDR2 reads SYDVKM.

V usage is TRBV7-3 and J usage is TRBJ2-1; 14 nucleotides align to TRBD2. This CDR3 spans 15 amino acids. V trimming: 5 bases; J trimming: 10 bases; junction bases outside the gene matches: 7. Germline values: CDR1 SGHTA, CDR2 FQGTGA. CDR3 in amino acids: CASSTGLAGGGEQFF. The CDR3 DNA is TGTGCCAGCAGCACCGGACTAGCGGGGGGAGGCGAGCAGTTCTTC. Complete variable domain (other parts from reference TRBV7-3 and TRBJ2-1): GAGVSQTPSNKVTEKGKYVELRCDPISGHTALYWYRQSLGQGPEFLIYFQGTGAADDSGLPNDRFFAVRPEGSVSTLKIQRTERGDSAVYLCASSTGLAGGGEQFFGPGTRLTVL.

The chain employs TRBV24-1 and TRBJ2-1, with a possible D match to TRBD1 (6 bases). In germline, CDR1 is KGHDR, CDR2 SFDVKD. Trimming took 9 bases from V and 3 from J, leaving 35 bases between them. CDR3 size: 21 residues. CDR3 loop: CATSGESRDGHLGLYYNEQFF. The DNA of the CDR3 is TGTGCCACCTCAGGGGAAAGCCGGGACGGACATTTAGGGTTGTACTACAATGAGCAGTTCTTC.

The chain uses TRBV19 and TRBJ2-2; D remains ambiguous. The CDR3 is 12 amino acids. Between the trimmed V and J ends, which lost 1 base and 5 bases, there was a span of 2 bases. The germline V gene encodes CDR1 LNHDA and CDR2 SQIVND (reference sequence). The CDR3 protein is CASSIVTGELFF. Here the CDR3 DNA reads TGTGCCAGTAGTATAGTAACCGGGGAGCTGTTTTTT. The full variable domain, its missing parts supplied by reference TRBV19 and TRBJ2-2, is DGGITQSPKYLFRKEGQNVTLSCEQNLNHDAMYWYRQDPGQGLRLIYYSQIVNDFQKGDIAEGYSVSREKKESFPLTVTSAQKNPTAFYLCASSIVTGELFFGEGSRLTVL.

J is TRBJ1-1 and V is TRBV9; D is undetermined. V lost 3 bases to trimming and J lost 1 base, with 7 bases between them. There are 13 residues in the CDR3. From germline, CDR1 is SGDLS and CDR2 YYNGEE. CDR3 nucleotide sequence: TGTGCCAGCAGCGATCCGGCGAACACTGAAGCTTTCTTT. Translation gives CASSDPANTEAFF.

V gene TRBV21-1 combines with J gene TRBJ1-2. TRBV21-1 is noted as a pseudogene. The CDR3 extends over 16 amino acids. The CDR3 protein is CASSKAPGLSGRGYTF. The CDR3 DNA reads TGTGCCAGCAGCAAAGCGCCGGGACTGTCCGGTCGGGGCTACACCTTC.

The J gene is TRBJ2-3, the V gene TRBV5-4; weak D call: TRBD1 (6 bases). This CDR3 is 15 amino acids long. CDR1 is SGHNT, CDR2 YYREEE, per germline (reference sequence). Trimming cost V 4 bases and J 3 bases, with 15 bases left between them. The CDR3 reads CASSPAGVGTDTQYF. For the CDR3, the DNA is TGTGCCAGCAGCCCGGCAGGGGTGGGGACAGATACGCAGTATTTT.

This sequence joins TRBV7-3 and TRBJ2-2; 10 positions match TRBD1. With 5 bases clipped from V and 0 bases from J, the junction kept 3 bases outside the gene matches. Germline V lookup: CDR1 SGHTA, CDR2 FQGTGA. The CDR3 totals 16 residues. In DNA, the CDR3 is TGTGCCAGCAGCCGACAGGGGGCGCCGAACACCGGGGAGCTGTTTTTT. Translating it yields CASSRQGAPNTGELFF.

The CDR3 region has the DNA TGTGCCAGCAGGGCGACAGGTGGTCGCAATCAGCCCCAGCATTTT. Translated: CASRATGGRNQPQHF. The rearrangement links TRBV6-1 to TRBJ1-5; tentative D call: TRBD1 (6 bases). The CDR3 consists of 15 residues. Trimming took off 6 bases at V and 2 bases at J, with 14 bases between the two ends. Germline lookup yields CDR1 MNHNS and CDR2 SASEGT.

This clone appeared a single time. The J gene is TRBJ1-2, the V gene TRBV6-5; D uncertain. V lost 0 bases and J 8 bases, leaving 10 bases between the germline ends. The length of the CDR3 is 13 residues. Per germline, CDR1 MNHEY and CDR2 SVGAGI. The CDR3 nucleotides are TGTGCCAGCAGTTACTCCCATCAAGAGGGCTACACCTTC. Its translation is CASSYSHQEGYTF.